The 5 T cell receptor beta chains reported below all come from one sample, sequenced in a study of T cell repertoires in cytomegalovirus infection. From the reads, TCRdb called clonotypes with MiXCR, one entry per CDR3 protein. This sample has 60,000 to 75,000 distinct CDR3 sequences, with 3% to 4% found just once. Sequencing was performed on PBMCs. The receptors originated from a human donor in good health (CMV status not recorded). Some clones in this sample may be carry-over from other donors' samples.

This clonotype has at least ten counts. Here the CDR3 reads CSAESFDHNSPLHF. CDR3 coding DNA: TGCAGTGCAGAGAGCTTCGATCATAATTCACCCCTCCACTTT. The J gene is TRBJ1-6, the V gene TRBV20-1; D not resolved. Germline V gene data show CDR1 as DFQATT and CDR2 as SNEGSKA (reference sequence). The CDR3 length is 14 residues. Trimming took off 6 bases at V and 5 bases at J, with 14 bases between the two ends.

The table lists this clonotype with a few counts. The chain links TRBV7-9 to TRBJ2-7; tentatively, D is TRBD1 or TRBD2 (5 bases each). V lost 5 bases to trimming and J lost 0 bases, with 17 bases between them. This CDR3 spans 16 amino acids. The germline V gene encodes CDR1 SEHNR and CDR2 FQNEAQ (reference sequence). CDR3 amino acids: CASSEGTGGPSYEQYF. Written as DNA, the CDR3 is TGTGCCAGCAGCGAAGGGACCGGCGGTCCCTCCTACGAGCAGTACTTC.

In its sample, this clonotype was seen many times. DNA of the CDR3: TGTGCCAGCAGCTTACGCAGGGGGCAAAACACTGAAGCTTTCTTT. It translates to CASSLRRGQNTEAFF. The J gene is TRBJ1-1, the V gene TRBV7-6; TRBD1 agrees at 8 bases. J lost 2 bases, V lost 2 bases, and 4 bases had no gene match. The germline CDR1 and CDR2 sequences are SGHVS and FNYEAQ. The CDR3 length is 15 residues.

At least ten counts were recorded for this clonotype. The chain combines TRBV20-1 with TRBJ2-1; D not resolved. With 3 bases removed from V and 9 bases from J, the gap between germline ends came to 9 bases. Germline loops: CDR1 DFQATT, CDR2 SNEGSKA (reference sequence). CDR3 size: 11 residues. The CDR3 region is CSASTGLEQFF. The CDR3 DNA sequence: TGCAGTGCTAGCACGGGTCTTGAGCAGTTCTTC.

This chain links TRBV7-2 with TRBJ1-6; no definite D call. The CDR3 loop spans 14 amino acids. Trimming removed 5 bases at V and 6 bases at J, with 11 bases between. Per germline, CDR1 SGHTA and CDR2 FQGNSA. CDR3 in amino acids: CASSVDSSNSPLHF. Written as DNA, the CDR3 is TGTGCCAGCAGCGTGGATAGTAGTAATTCACCCCTCCACTTT.